This TCR beta chain was documented in a study of post-analysis software for immune sequencing data. General observations from the study: Comparison of patients with controls showed about 5 TRBV segments more frequent in patients, TRBV5-6, TRBV5-1 and TRBV20-1 among them. Multiple sclerosis was associated with a significant reduction in normalized Chao1 diversity relative to controls.

This CDR3 is 14 amino acids long. Germline CDR1 is MDHEN and CDR2 is SYDVKM. Trimming took 6 bases from V and 1 from J, leaving 13 bases between them. As regards this clonotype: Antigen: not known.

Prepared libraries of TCR beta cDNA carried unique molecular identifiers. A single record per CDR3 protein comes from TCRdb applying MiXCR to the PCR reads. The sample gives approximately 360,000 distinct CDR3 sequences, less than 35% of which show up once; roughly 13% is in the top ten. This clonotype originated in a girl under 18 with multiple sclerosis. Sequencing used blood. The chain is built from TRBV28 and TRBJ2-7; D is uncertain. The CDR3 nucleotides are TGTGCCAGCAGCGTCACGGACGGTTCCTACGAGCAGTACTTC. This encodes CASSVTDGSYEQYF.